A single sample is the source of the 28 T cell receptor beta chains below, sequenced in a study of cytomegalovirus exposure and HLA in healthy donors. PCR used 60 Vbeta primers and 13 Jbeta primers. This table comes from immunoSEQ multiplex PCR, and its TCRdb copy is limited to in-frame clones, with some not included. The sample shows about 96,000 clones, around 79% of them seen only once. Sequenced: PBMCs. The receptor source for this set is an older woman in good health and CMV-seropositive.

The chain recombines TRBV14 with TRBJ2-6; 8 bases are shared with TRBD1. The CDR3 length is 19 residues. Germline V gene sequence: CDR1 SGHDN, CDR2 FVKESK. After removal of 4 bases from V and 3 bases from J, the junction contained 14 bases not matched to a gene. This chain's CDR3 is CASSPRYQLRGHGANVLTF. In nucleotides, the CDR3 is TGTGCCAGCAGCCCAAGATACCAACTCAGGGGGCATGGGGCCAACGTCCTGACTTTC.

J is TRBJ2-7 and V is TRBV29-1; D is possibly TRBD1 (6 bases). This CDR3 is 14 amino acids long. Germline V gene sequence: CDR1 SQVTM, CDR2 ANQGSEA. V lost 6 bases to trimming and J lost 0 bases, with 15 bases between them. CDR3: CSVAGAGASYEQYF. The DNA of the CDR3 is TGCAGCGTCGCTGGCGCAGGGGCCTCCTACGAGCAGTACTTC.

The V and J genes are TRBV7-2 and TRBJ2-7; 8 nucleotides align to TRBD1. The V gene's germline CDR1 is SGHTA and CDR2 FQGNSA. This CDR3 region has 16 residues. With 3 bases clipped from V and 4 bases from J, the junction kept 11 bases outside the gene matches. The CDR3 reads CASSFSFPGQEYEQYF. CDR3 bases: TGTGCCAGCAGCTTTTCCTTTCCGGGACAGGAATACGAGCAGTACTTC.

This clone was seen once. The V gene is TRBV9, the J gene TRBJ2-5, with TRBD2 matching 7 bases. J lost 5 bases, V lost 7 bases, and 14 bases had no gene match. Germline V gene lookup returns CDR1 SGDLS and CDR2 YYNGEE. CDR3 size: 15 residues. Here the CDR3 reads CASGPPRGGDETQYF. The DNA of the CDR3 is TGTGCCAGCGGACCCCCCCGGGGAGGGGATGAGACCCAGTACTTC.

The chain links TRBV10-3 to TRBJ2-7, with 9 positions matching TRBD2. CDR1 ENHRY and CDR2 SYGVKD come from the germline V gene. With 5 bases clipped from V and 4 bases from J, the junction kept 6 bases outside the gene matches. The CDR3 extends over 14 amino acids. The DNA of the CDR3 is TGTGCCATCAGTCTGGACAGCGGGGGGTACGAGCAGTACTTC. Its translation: CAISLDSGGYEQYF.

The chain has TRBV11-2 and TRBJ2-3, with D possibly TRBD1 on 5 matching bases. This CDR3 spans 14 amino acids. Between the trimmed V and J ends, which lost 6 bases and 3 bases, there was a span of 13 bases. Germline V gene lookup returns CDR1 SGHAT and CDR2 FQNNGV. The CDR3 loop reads CASRYQGRTDTQYF. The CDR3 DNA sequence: TGTGCCAGCAGATACCAGGGAAGAACAGATACGCAGTATTTT.

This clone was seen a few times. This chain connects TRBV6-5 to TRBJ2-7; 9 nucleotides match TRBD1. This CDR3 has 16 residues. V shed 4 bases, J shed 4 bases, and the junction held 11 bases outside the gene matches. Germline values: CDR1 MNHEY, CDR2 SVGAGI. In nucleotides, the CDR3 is TGTGCCAGCAGTTCCGACCCGGGACAGGGTTTTTACGAGCAGTACTTC. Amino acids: CASSSDPGQGFYEQYF.

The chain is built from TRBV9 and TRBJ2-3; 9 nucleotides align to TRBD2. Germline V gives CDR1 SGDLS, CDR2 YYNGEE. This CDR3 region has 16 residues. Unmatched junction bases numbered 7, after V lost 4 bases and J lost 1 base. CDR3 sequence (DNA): TGTGCCAGCAGCCCCGGGGCGGGGGGGCGCACAGATACGCAGTATTTT. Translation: CASSPGAGGRTDTQYF.

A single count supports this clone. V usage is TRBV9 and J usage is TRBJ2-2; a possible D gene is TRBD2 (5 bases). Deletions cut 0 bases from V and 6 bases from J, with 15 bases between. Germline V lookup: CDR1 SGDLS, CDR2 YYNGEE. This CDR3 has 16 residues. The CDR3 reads CASSVGLLDFAGELFF. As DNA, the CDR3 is TGTGCCAGCAGCGTAGGTTTACTAGATTTCGCCGGGGAGCTGTTTTTT. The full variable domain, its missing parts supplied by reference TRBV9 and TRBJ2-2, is DSGVTQTPKHLITATGQRVTLRCSPRSGDLSVYWYQQSLDQGLQFLIQYYNGEERAKGNILERFSAQQFPDLHSELNLSSLELGDSALYFCASSVGLLDFAGELFFGEGSRLTVL.

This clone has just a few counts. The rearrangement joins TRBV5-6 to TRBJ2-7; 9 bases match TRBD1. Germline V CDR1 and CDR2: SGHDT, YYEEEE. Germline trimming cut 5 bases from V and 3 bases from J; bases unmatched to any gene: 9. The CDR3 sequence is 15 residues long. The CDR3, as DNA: TGTGCCAGCAGAAGTTGGGACAGGGACCGCTACGAGCAGTACTTC. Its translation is CASRSWDRDRYEQYF. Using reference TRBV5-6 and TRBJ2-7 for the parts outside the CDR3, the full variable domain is DAGVTQSPTHLIKTRGQQVTLRCSPKSGHDTVSWYQQALGQGPQFIFQYYEEEERQRGNFPDRFSGHQFPNYSSELNVNALLLGDSALYLCASRSWDRDRYEQYFGPGTRLTVT.

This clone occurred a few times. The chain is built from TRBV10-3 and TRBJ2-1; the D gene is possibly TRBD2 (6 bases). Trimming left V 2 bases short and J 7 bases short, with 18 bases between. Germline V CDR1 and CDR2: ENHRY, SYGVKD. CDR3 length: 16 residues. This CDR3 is CAISEPSRDFSNEQFF. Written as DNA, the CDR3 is TGTGCCATCAGTGAGCCCTCCCGGGACTTCTCAAATGAGCAGTTCTTC.

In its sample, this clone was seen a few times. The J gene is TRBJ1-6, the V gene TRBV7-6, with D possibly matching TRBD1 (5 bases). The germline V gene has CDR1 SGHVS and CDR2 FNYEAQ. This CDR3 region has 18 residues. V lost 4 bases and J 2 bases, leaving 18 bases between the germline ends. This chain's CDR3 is CASSSTQSGWTYNSPLHF. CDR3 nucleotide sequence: TGTGCCAGCAGCTCAACGCAGTCAGGGTGGACCTATAATTCACCCCTCCACTTT.

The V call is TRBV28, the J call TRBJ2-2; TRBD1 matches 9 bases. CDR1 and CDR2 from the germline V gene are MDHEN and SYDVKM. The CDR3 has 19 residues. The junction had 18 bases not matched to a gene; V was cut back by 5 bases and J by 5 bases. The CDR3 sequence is CASSPPLLGQGVWTGELFF. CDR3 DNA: TGTGCCAGCAGTCCACCCCTCTTGGGACAGGGAGTGTGGACCGGGGAGCTGTTTTTT. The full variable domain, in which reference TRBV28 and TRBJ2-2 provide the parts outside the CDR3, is DVKVTQSSRYLVKRTGEKVFLECVQDMDHENMFWYRQDPGLGLRLIYFSYDVKMKEKGDIPEGYSVSREKKERFSLILESASTNQTSMYLCASSPPLLGQGVWTGELFFGEGSRLTVL.

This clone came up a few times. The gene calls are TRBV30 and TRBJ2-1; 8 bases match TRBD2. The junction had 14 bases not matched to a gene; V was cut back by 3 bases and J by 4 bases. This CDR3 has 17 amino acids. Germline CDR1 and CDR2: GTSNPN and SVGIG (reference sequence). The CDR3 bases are TGTGCCTGGAGCGTTCCCTTAGCGGGAAGACAGTACAATGAGCAGTTCTTC. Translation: CAWSVPLAGRQYNEQFF.

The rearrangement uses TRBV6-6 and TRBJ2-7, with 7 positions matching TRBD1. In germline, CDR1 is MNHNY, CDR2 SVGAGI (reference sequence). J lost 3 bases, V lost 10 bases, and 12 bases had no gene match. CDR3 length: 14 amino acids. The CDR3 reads CATRLGQVNYEQYF. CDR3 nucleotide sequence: TGTGCCACCCGACTCGGACAGGTGAACTACGAGCAGTACTTC.

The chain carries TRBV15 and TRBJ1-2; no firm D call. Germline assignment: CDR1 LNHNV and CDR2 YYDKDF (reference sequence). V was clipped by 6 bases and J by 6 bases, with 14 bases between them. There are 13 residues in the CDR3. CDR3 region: CATRVGQRDGYTF. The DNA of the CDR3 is TGTGCCACCAGGGTGGGCCAGAGAGATGGCTACACCTTC.

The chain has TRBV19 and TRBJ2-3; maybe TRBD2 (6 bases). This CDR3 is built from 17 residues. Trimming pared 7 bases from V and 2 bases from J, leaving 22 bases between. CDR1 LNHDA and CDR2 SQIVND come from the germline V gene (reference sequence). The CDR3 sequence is CASTQGPGTRDTDTQYF. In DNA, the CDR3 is TGTGCCAGTACCCAAGGTCCCGGGACTCGGGACACAGATACGCAGTATTTT.

The CDR3 protein is CASSSGTTTLPTQYF. The CDR3, as DNA: TGCGCCAGCAGTTCCGGGACTACCACCCTGCCGACCCAGTACTTC. V is TRBV5-1 and J is TRBJ2-5; TRBD2 aligns across 7 bases. CDR3 length: 15 residues. Germline values: CDR1 SGHRS, CDR2 YFSETQ. Trimming took 5 bases from V and 7 from J; bases not matched to a gene: 14.

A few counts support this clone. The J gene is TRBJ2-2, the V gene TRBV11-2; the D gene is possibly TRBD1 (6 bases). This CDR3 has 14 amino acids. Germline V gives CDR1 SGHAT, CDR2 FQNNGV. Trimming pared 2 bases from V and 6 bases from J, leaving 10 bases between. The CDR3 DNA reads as TGTGCCAGCAGCTTACAGGGGATGGCCGGGGAGCTGTTTTTT. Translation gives CASSLQGMAGELFF.

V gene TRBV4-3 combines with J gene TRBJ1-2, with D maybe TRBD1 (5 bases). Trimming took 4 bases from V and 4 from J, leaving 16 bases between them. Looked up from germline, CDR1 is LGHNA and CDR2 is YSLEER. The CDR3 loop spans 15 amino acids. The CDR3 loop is CASSPGGGLGYGYTF. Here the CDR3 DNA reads TGCGCCAGCAGCCCCGGGGGGGGTCTGGGCTATGGCTACACCTTC.

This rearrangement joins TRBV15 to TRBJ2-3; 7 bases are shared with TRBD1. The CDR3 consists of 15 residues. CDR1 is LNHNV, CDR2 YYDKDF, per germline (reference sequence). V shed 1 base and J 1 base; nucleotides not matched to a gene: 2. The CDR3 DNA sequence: TGTGCCACCAGCAGAGGCGGACAGGGCACAGATACGCAGTATTTT. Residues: CATSRGGQGTDTQYF.

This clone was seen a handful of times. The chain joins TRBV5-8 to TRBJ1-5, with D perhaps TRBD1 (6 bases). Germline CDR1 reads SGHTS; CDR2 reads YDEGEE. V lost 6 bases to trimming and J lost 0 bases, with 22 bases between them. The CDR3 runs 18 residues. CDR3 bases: TGTGCCAGCAAAATTGAAGATGAGGACAGCCATAGCAATCAGCCCCAGCATTTT. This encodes CASKIEDEDSHSNQPQHF.

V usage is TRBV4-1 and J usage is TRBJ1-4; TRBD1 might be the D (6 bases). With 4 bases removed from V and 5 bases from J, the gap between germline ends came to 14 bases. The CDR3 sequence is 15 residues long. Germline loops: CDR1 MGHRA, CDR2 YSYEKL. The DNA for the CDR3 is TGCGCCAGCAGCCGGCCGGGACACACGAATGAAAAACTGTTTTTT. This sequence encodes CASSRPGHTNEKLFF.

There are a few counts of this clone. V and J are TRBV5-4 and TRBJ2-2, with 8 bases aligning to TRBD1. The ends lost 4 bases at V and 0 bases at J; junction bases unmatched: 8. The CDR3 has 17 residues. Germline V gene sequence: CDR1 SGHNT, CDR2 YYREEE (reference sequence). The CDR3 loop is CASSIGTGPSNTGELFF. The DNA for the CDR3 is TGTGCCAGCAGCATTGGGACAGGCCCCTCGAACACCGGGGAGCTGTTTTTT.

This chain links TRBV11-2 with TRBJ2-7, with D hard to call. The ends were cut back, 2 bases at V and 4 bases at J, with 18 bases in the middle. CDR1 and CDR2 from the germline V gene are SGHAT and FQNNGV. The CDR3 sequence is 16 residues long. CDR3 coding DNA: TGTGCCAGCAGCTTACTTACCCCCGGGTTTGCGTACGAGCAGTACTTC. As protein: CASSLLTPGFAYEQYF.

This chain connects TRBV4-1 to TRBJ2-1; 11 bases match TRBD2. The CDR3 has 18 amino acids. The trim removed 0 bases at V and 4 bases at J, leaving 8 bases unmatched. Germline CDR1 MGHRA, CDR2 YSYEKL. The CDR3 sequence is CASSQDRFRTSGYNEQFF. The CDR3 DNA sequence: TGCGCCAGCAGCCAAGATAGGTTCCGGACTAGCGGGTACAATGAGCAGTTCTTC.

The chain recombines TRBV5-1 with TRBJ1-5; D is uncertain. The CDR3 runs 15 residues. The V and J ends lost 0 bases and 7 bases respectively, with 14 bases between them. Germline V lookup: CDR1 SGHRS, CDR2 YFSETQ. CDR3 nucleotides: TGCGCCAGCAGCTTGGAAGGGTCCGGGAACCAGCCCCAGCATTTT. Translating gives CASSLEGSGNQPQHF.

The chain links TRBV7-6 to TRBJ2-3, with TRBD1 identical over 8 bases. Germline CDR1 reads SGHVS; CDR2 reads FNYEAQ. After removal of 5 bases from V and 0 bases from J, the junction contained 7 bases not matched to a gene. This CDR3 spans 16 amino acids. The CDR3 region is CASSLRDRFSTDTQYF. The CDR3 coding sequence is TGTGCCAGCAGCCTCCGGGACAGGTTTAGCACAGATACGCAGTATTTT.